This record covers a single TCR beta chain. With 4 bases removed from V and 4 bases from J, the gap between germline ends came to 7 bases. Germline loops: CDR1 SEHNR, CDR2 FQNEAQ (reference sequence). This CDR3 comprises 12 residues. These data come from a study of blood T cell repertoires in COVID-19. For the study at large: Samples came from the United States, Italy and Spain, spanning acute and convalescent COVID-19. PBMCs, B-cell-depleted T cells, or T cells were the source of the cDNA or gDNA that made up the material.

In the original analysis: Amplification with reference gene primers provided the estimates of nucleated cell counts. Clones were read by immunoSEQ multiplex PCR, and TCRdb kept only the in-frame ones, dropping some. V and J calls plus clone size are reproduced from that table; the DNA served to infer D and trimming. The sample has tens of thousands of clones, roughly 80% seen once; the top ten hold roughly 6%. Seattle patients were enrolled during active infection and followed longitudinally. The material sequenced was peripheral blood. This chain connects TRBV7-9 to TRBJ1-1; D not resolved. The sequence was obtained from a man in his 70s with COVID-19, enrolled during active disease. The CDR3 DNA reads as TGTGCCAGCAGCTACGCCGGCACTGAAGCTTTCTTT. Translated: CASSYAGTEAFF.